The T cell receptor beta chain described here comes from a study of cytomegalovirus exposure and HLA in healthy donors. Trimming left V 5 bases short and J 7 bases short, with 6 bases between. Germline CDR1 and CDR2: SEHNR and FQNEAQ (reference sequence). The CDR3 runs to 11 residues. PCR involved 60 Vbeta and 13 Jbeta primers. The method was immunoSEQ multiplex PCR; TCRdb's version includes in-frame clones alone and lacks a portion of them. The sample has roughly 150,000 clones; 65% to 90% are singletons. Comments on this clone: Its matching antigen is unknown.

General observations from the study: Earlier findings revealed that most TCR beta V segments proved productive either about 87% or about 30% of the time.

This chain joins TRBV7-9 and TRBJ1-3; D unresolved. The specimen was PBMCs. This sequence was found in a woman between 50 and 59 years old in good health and CMV-seropositive. The CDR3 coding sequence is TGTGCCAGCAGCGCTCAGAACACCATATATTTT. It is translated as CASSAQNTIYF.